The 10 T cell receptor beta chains given below trace back to one sample, sequenced in a study of OX40 agonist ivuxolimab in advanced cancers. The method was immunoSEQ multiplex PCR; TCRdb's version includes in-frame clones alone and lacks a portion of them. Seen here are roughly 30,000 clones, approximately 91% observed once, and the top ten hold 58%. The sample here was CD4+ or CD8+ T cells sorted from blood, taken in a trial of the OX40 agonist ivuxolimab. Receptors originate from an adult with an advanced solid tumor such as melanoma, head and neck, liver or kidney cancer.

The chain joins TRBV7-9 to TRBJ1-6; weak D call: TRBD1 (6 bases). Trimming shortened V by 0 bases and J by 9 bases, and 21 bases separated the two germline ends. From germline, CDR1 is SEHNR and CDR2 FQNEAQ (reference sequence). The CDR3 is made up of 18 amino acids. The CDR3 loop reads CASSLAQLRGGVISPLHF. The CDR3, as DNA: TGTGCCAGCAGCTTAGCTCAACTGAGGGGGGGAGTGATTTCACCCCTCCACTTT. Based on the CDR3 plus reference TRBV7-9 and TRBJ1-6, the full variable domain is DTGVSQNPRHKITKRGQNVTFRCDPISEHNRLYWYRQTLGQGPEFLTYFQNEAQLEKSRLLSDRFSAERPKGSFSTLEIQRTEQGDSAMYLCASSLAQLRGGVISPLHFGNGTRLTVT.

To note about this clone: A far larger clone differs by one base, so this is likely a read error. This chain joins TRBV14 and TRBJ1-1; D unresolved. Germline V lookup: CDR1 SGHDN, CDR2 FVKESK. The CDR3 length is 14 residues. The CDR3 sequence: CARSQWSGNTEAFF. DNA of the CDR3: TGTGCCCGCAGCCAATGGTCAGGGAACACTGAAGCTTTCTTT.

The J gene is TRBJ1-2, the V gene TRBV6-5; tentatively, D is TRBD1 (5 bases). Per germline, CDR1 MNHEY and CDR2 SVGAGI. This CDR3 contains 14 residues. Trimming shortened V by 0 bases and J by 4 bases, and 9 bases separated the two germline ends. The CDR3 is CASSYSATAYGYTF. As DNA, the CDR3 is TGTGCCAGCAGTTACTCTGCGACAGCCTATGGCTACACCTTC.

The V call is TRBV28, the J call TRBJ2-1; D is undetermined. The germline V gene encodes CDR1 MDHEN and CDR2 SYDVKM. V gave up 3 bases and J gave up 7 bases, with 13 bases separating them. The CDR3 length is 14 residues. CDR3 sequence: CASSFVGTPNEQFF. The CDR3 coding sequence is TGTGCCAGCAGTTTTGTCGGAACTCCAAATGAGCAGTTCTTC.

In DNA, the CDR3 is TGTGCCAGCAGTTATGGTCAGGGTTCGGTAGAAAAACTGTTTTTT. The encoded protein is CASSYGQGSVEKLFF. This chain joins TRBV6-5 and TRBJ1-4; possibly TRBD1 for D (5 bases). The CDR3 is made up of 15 amino acids. V dropped 3 bases and J dropped 8 bases, with 16 bases sitting between them. The germline gives CDR1 MNHEY, CDR2 SVGAGI.

J is TRBJ2-2 and V is TRBV21-1. TRBV21-1 is a pseudogene locus. This CDR3 spans 16 amino acids. This CDR3 reads CASSKARTRGTGELFF. CDR3 nucleotide sequence: TGTGCCAGCAGCAAAGCGCGGACACGGGGCACCGGGGAGCTGTTTTTT.

This chain's CDR3 is CASNQGLYGYTF. The CDR3 DNA is TGTGCCAGCAACCAGGGACTCTATGGCTACACCTTC. The chain combines TRBV2 with TRBJ1-2; tentatively, D is TRBD1 (5 bases). CDR1 and CDR2 (germline): SNHLY, FYNNEI. The CDR3 spans 12 residues. The V end was cut by 7 bases, the J end by 4 bases, with 10 bases between.

The gene calls are TRBV11-2 and TRBJ2-1; no definite D call. The ends were cut back, 0 bases at V and 4 bases at J, with 10 bases in the middle. The CDR3 spans 15 residues. The germline CDR1 and CDR2 sequences are SGHAT and FQNNGV. CDR3 protein: CASSLDKHSYNEQFF. The CDR3 DNA reads TGTGCCAGCAGCTTAGATAAGCACAGTTACAATGAGCAGTTCTTC. The variable domain in full, completed from reference TRBV11-2 and TRBJ2-1, reads EAGVAQSPRYKIIEKRQSVAFWCNPISGHATLYWYQQILGQGPKLLIQFQNNGVVDDSQLPKDRFSAERLKGVDSTLKIQPAKLEDSAVYLCASSLDKHSYNEQFFGPGTRLTVL.

The rearrangement links TRBV7-6 to TRBJ2-7; D unclear. The CDR3 consists of 11 residues. Trimming cost V 5 bases and J 5 bases, with 7 bases left between them. Germline loops: CDR1 SGHVS, CDR2 FNYEAQ. CDR3 nucleotide sequence: TGTGCCAGCAGCCGCTTGGACGAGCAGTACTTC. This gives the protein CASSRLDEQYF.

V and J are TRBV11-2 and TRBJ2-7; a possible D gene is TRBD1 (5 bases). V shed 5 bases and J shed 7 bases, with 15 bases lying between them. The CDR3 contains 13 residues. Germline-derived CDR1 and CDR2 are SGHAT and FQNNGV. The CDR3 protein is CASSPPFAGEQYF. CDR3 nucleotides: TGTGCCAGCAGCCCCCCCTTCGCAGGGGAGCAGTACTTC. Variable domain in full (rest from reference TRBV11-2 and TRBJ2-7): EAGVAQSPRYKIIEKRQSVAFWCNPISGHATLYWYQQILGQGPKLLIQFQNNGVVDDSQLPKDRFSAERLKGVDSTLKIQPAKLEDSAVYLCASSPPFAGEQYFGPGTRLTVT.